The 31 T cell receptor beta chains below were found in one sample sequenced in a study of cytomegalovirus exposure and HLA in healthy donors (dated by TCRdb to about 2017). The library was obtained by the immunoSEQ multiplex PCR assay. For the multiplex PCR, a mixture combining 60 forward primers for TCR Vbeta segments and 13 reverse primers for TCR Jbeta segments was used. Drawn from immuneACCESS, this table holds only the in-frame rearrangements with V and J called that TCRdb kept. Clones are partly lost; checked studies trace under half to an unresolved V gene and leave the rest unexplained. The sample records 150,000 to 180,000 clones, roughly 74% of which are singletons. The ten biggest clones cover 2.5% to 3% of the sample. Material: PBMCs. The receptors shown here come from a man between 18 and 35 years old in good health and CMV-seronegative.

In this sample, this clone turned up once. The chain couples TRBV19 to TRBJ2-3, with TRBD2 matching over 14 bases. Germline V gene sequence: CDR1 LNHDA, CDR2 SQIVND (reference sequence). Germline trimming cut 7 bases from V and 4 bases from J; bases unmatched to any gene: 7. This CDR3 is 16 amino acids long. CDR3 loop: CASTVTSGGAPDTQYF. For the CDR3, the DNA is TGTGCCAGTACCGTGACTAGCGGGGGGGCCCCAGATACGCAGTATTTT.

CDR3 sequence reads: CASSSYQEDYGYTF. CDR3 nucleotide sequence: TGTGCCAGCAGTTCCTACCAGGAAGACTATGGCTACACCTTC. The chain employs TRBV6-5 and TRBJ1-2; D not certain. CDR1 is MNHEY, CDR2 SVGAGI, per germline. The CDR3 extends over 14 amino acids. V was cut by 4 bases and J by 3 bases, with 12 bases left in between.

The V call is TRBV28, the J call TRBJ1-6; no firm D call. The CDR3 contains 15 residues. The germline V and J ends were trimmed by 4 bases and 0 bases, with 7 bases remaining between them. Germline CDR1 and CDR2: MDHEN and SYDVKM. The CDR3 sequence: CASSSRSSYNSPLHF. DNA for the CDR3: TGTGCCAGCAGTTCCCGGAGCTCCTATAATTCACCCCTCCACTTT.

The chain joins TRBV5-4 to TRBJ1-1; TRBD1 aligns across 8 bases. CDR3 size: 12 residues. In germline, CDR1 is SGHNT, CDR2 YYREEE (reference sequence). V lost 4 bases to trimming and J lost 6 bases; unmatched junction nucleotides: 2. The CDR3 here is CASSPQGAEAFF. CDR3 bases: TGTGCCAGCAGCCCACAGGGGGCTGAAGCTTTCTTT.

V usage is TRBV7-9 and J usage is TRBJ1-6; D is perhaps TRBD1 (5 bases). The germline gives CDR1 SEHNR, CDR2 FQNEAQ (reference sequence). The V end was cut by 1 base, the J end by 6 bases, with 22 bases between. The CDR3 loop spans 19 amino acids. CDR3 in amino acids: CASSLGGLTIGAVNSPLHF. The CDR3 DNA sequence: TGTGCCAGCAGCTTAGGGGGTTTAACAATAGGGGCAGTTAATTCACCCCTCCACTTT.

The J gene is TRBJ2-3, the V gene TRBV1; the D segment call TRBD2 is taken from the table without a DNA check. TRBV1 is a known pseudogene. The CDR3 is 22 amino acids. The CDR3 DNA follows: TGCACCAGCAGCCAAGATAGGTGCGACCTCCGGACTAGCGGGGGGACCGCAGATACGCAGTATTTT. The encoded protein is CTSSQDRCDLRTSGGTADTQYF.

The J gene is TRBJ2-5, the V gene TRBV5-1; D is possibly TRBD2 (6 bases). V shed 0 bases and J shed 2 bases, with 8 bases lying between them. The CDR3 is 14 residues long. CDR1 is SGHRS and CDR2 is YFSETQ in the germline V gene. The CDR3 nucleotides are TGCGCCAGCAGCTTGGGGAGGGGTCAAGAGACCCAGTACTTC. Residues: CASSLGRGQETQYF.

CDR3 nucleotide sequence: TGTGCCAGCAGCCGGGCAGGGGGCAATCTAGGGGACACTGAAGCTTTCTTT. Protein: CASSRAGGNLGDTEAFF. The chain couples TRBV11-3 to TRBJ1-1; 8 nucleotides agree with TRBD1. Germline CDR1 and CDR2: SGHNT and YENEEA. The trim removed 5 bases at V and 3 bases at J, leaving 14 bases unmatched. This CDR3 comprises 17 residues.

V and J are TRBV29-1 and TRBJ1-4, with D hard to call. CDR1 and CDR2 from the germline V gene are SQVTM and ANQGSEA. The CDR3 consists of 9 residues. The V and J ends lost 8 bases and 8 bases respectively, with 6 bases between them. The CDR3 bases are TGCAGCTACTGGGAAAAACTGTTTTTT. It codes for CSYWEKLFF.

The chain carries TRBV19 and TRBJ1-5; D possibly corresponds to TRBD1 (6 bases). Trimming left V 3 bases short and J 3 bases short, with 9 bases between. Germline V CDR1 and CDR2: LNHDA, SQIVND (reference sequence). The CDR3 has 14 residues. DNA of the CDR3: TGTGCCAGTAGTATGGACAGTATCAATCAGCCCCAGCATTTT. Its translation is CASSMDSINQPQHF.

The chain joins TRBV7-3 to TRBJ1-2; TRBD1 aligns across 7 bases. The CDR3 length is 15 residues. The germline V gene encodes CDR1 SGHTA and CDR2 FQGTGA. V lost 2 bases to trimming and J lost 2 bases; unmatched junction nucleotides: 5. CDR3 sequence (DNA): TGTGCCAGCAGCTTACAACCAGGGGGGAACTATGGCTACACCTTC. Protein product: CASSLQPGGNYGYTF.

This clone has just a few counts. The chain has TRBV10-3 and TRBJ2-7; 7 bases line up with TRBD1. Germline V gene sequence: CDR1 ENHRY, CDR2 SYGVKD. The CDR3 runs to 14 residues. The V segment lost 0 bases and the J segment 4 bases; nucleotides outside the gene matches: 3. The CDR3 nucleotides are TGTGCCATCAGTGAGTCGGTCAGGGGGTACGAGCAGTACGTC. Its translation is CAISESVRGYEQYV.

V gene TRBV6-5 combines with J gene TRBJ1-1; D is unclear. V dropped 0 bases and J dropped 1 base, with 9 bases sitting between them. CDR1 is MNHEY, CDR2 SVGAGI, per germline. There are 15 residues in the CDR3. The CDR3 DNA sequence: TGTGCCAGCAGTTACTCTGTTGAGAGGAACACTGAAGCTTTCTTT. This sequence encodes CASSYSVERNTEAFF.

This clone came up a few times. The J gene is TRBJ2-3, the V gene TRBV7-9, with 7 nucleotides matching TRBD1. There are 15 residues in the CDR3. The germline CDR1 and CDR2 sequences are SEHNR and FQNEAQ (reference sequence). Losses at the gene ends were 5 bases for V and 2 bases for J; bases not matched to a gene: 7. CDR3 region: CASSPGQENTDTQYF. CDR3 coding DNA: TGTGCCAGCAGCCCCGGACAGGAGAACACAGATACGCAGTATTTT.

In this sample, this clone turned up a few times. The chain has TRBV18 and TRBJ1-2, with TRBD1 matching over 8 bases. The germline V gene has CDR1 KGHSH and CDR2 LQKENI. The trim removed 4 bases at V and 2 bases at J, leaving 3 bases unmatched. This CDR3 spans 14 amino acids. The CDR3 coding sequence is TGTGCCAGCTCACGAGACAGGGGCAACTATGGCTACACCTTC. This encodes CASSRDRGNYGYTF.

The chain couples TRBV9 to TRBJ1-1, with 9 bases aligning to TRBD1. Per the germline V gene, CDR1 is SGDLS and CDR2 is YYNGEE. This CDR3 is built from 15 residues. J was trimmed by 7 bases and V by 3 bases; bases with no gene match: 10. CDR3 in amino acids: CASSALTQGADEAFF. CDR3 nucleotides: TGTGCCAGCAGCGCGCTTACACAGGGGGCAGATGAAGCTTTCTTT.

This clone was counted a few times. This chain uses TRBV4-3 with TRBJ2-5, with D possibly being TRBD2 (5 bases). Deletions cut 0 bases from V and 9 bases from J, with 17 bases between. CDR3 length equals 15 residues. Germline lookup yields CDR1 LGHNA and CDR2 YSLEER. The CDR3 DNA sequence: TGCGCCAGCAGCCAAGACGGGATCGCACCACCTTCCCAGTACTTC. Its protein product is CASSQDGIAPPSQYF.

The V call is TRBV25-1, the J call TRBJ2-5; D not resolved. From germline, CDR1 is MGHDK and CDR2 SYGVNS. V gave up 5 bases and J gave up 0 bases, with 7 bases separating them. The length of the CDR3 is 13 residues. CDR3 DNA sequence: TGTGCCAGCAGTTCGGGTGACCAAGAGACCCAGTACTTC. Its protein product is CASSSGDQETQYF.

This rearrangement joins TRBV18 to TRBJ1-4, with D possibly being TRBD1 (5 bases). The CDR3 is 15 residues long. The ends were cut back, 3 bases at V and 6 bases at J, with 14 bases in the middle. CDR1 is KGHSH, CDR2 LQKENI, per germline. CDR3 loop: CASSPRRQLDEKLFF. CDR3 nucleotides: TGTGCCAGCTCACCTAGGAGACAGCTTGATGAAAAACTGTTTTTT.

This sequence joins TRBV9 and TRBJ1-4; weak D call: TRBD1 (6 bases). V dropped 3 bases and J dropped 11 bases, with 20 bases sitting between them. This CDR3 is built from 15 residues. Germline values: CDR1 SGDLS, CDR2 YYNGEE. The chain's CDR3 is CASSDGTGPGEKLFF. DNA of the CDR3: TGTGCCAGCAGCGATGGAACGGGGCCAGGGGAGAAACTGTTTTTT.

The chain joins TRBV21-1 to TRBJ1-5. TRBV21-1 is marked as a pseudogene. The CDR3 consists of 17 residues. CDR3 in amino acids: CASSKAQGPGGNQPQHF. The CDR3 bases are TGTGCCAGCAGCAAAGCTCAAGGTCCGGGTGGCAATCAGCCCCAGCATTTT.

The chain combines TRBV6-5 with TRBJ2-5; TRBD1 matches 10 bases. CDR1 and CDR2 (germline): MNHEY, SVGAGI. CDR3 length equals 14 residues. Trimming at V came to 5 bases and at J to 1 base, leaving 1 base not matched to a gene. This chain's CDR3 is CASSRQGAQETQYF. In nucleotides, the CDR3 is TGTGCCAGCAGTCGACAGGGGGCCCAAGAGACCCAGTACTTC.

The genes are TRBV9 and TRBJ2-2; D is perhaps TRBD2 (7 bases). The CDR3 extends over 16 amino acids. V gave up 0 bases and J gave up 5 bases, with 14 bases separating them. The germline V gene has CDR1 SGDLS and CDR2 YYNGEE. The CDR3 DNA reads TGTGCCAGCAGCGTAGGGGCGGGGGCCGGGACCGGGGAGCTGTTTTTT. This gives the protein CASSVGAGAGTGELFF.

The chain carries TRBV7-2 and TRBJ2-3; D is uncertain. V lost 5 bases, J lost 9 bases, and 12 bases lay in between. The CDR3 extends over 12 amino acids. In germline, CDR1 is SGHTA, CDR2 FQGNSA. CDR3 in amino acids: CASSASSVTQYF. For the CDR3, the DNA is TGTGCCAGCAGCGCCTCTAGTGTCACGCAGTATTTT.

The chain combines TRBV18 with TRBJ2-2; 11 positions match TRBD2. Germline-derived CDR1 and CDR2 are KGHSH and LQKENI. V lost 2 bases to trimming and J lost 7 bases; unmatched junction nucleotides: 6. The CDR3 totals 16 residues. Here the CDR3 DNA reads TGTGCCAGCTCACCAATAATGACTAGCGGGAACGGGGAGCTGTTTTTT. The encoded protein is CASSPIMTSGNGELFF.

A single count supports this clone. The V call is TRBV27, the J call TRBJ2-2; maybe TRBD1 (6 bases). Germline-derived CDR1 and CDR2 are MNHEY and SMNVEV (reference sequence). Trimming stripped 5 bases from V and 6 bases from J, with 13 bases between. The length of the CDR3 is 14 residues. CDR3 nucleotide sequence: TGTGCCAGCAGTCCTTTACAGGGACCCGGGGAGCTGTTTTTT. Translation: CASSPLQGPGELFF.

The chain combines TRBV7-9 with TRBJ2-2; TRBD1 is a possible D gene (6 bases). CDR3 size: 16 residues. V shed 9 bases and J shed 5 bases, with 22 bases lying between them. CDR1 and CDR2 (germline): SEHNR, FQNEAQ (reference sequence). The CDR3 sequence: CARGPLGTRRTGELFF. CDR3 bases: TGTGCCAGGGGACCACTAGGGACACGGAGGACCGGGGAGCTGTTTTTT.

The gene calls are TRBV13 and TRBJ2-1; 9 bases are shared with TRBD2. The V gene end was trimmed by 0 bases and the J gene end by 7 bases; junction bases not matched to a gene: 7. CDR1 and CDR2 from the germline V gene are PRHDT and FYEKMQ (reference sequence). This CDR3 region has 16 residues. CDR3 sequence: CASSLGASGVQNEQFF. In nucleotides, the CDR3 is TGTGCCAGCAGCTTAGGGGCTAGCGGGGTTCAAAATGAGCAGTTCTTC.

This chain uses TRBV7-8 with TRBJ2-5, with D possibly matching TRBD1 (8 bases). CDR1 and CDR2 (germline): SGHVS, FQNEAQ. Trimming removed 3 bases at V and 7 bases at J, with 24 bases between. CDR3 size: 17 residues. The CDR3 here is CASSFSLRTGREGTQYF. CDR3 in DNA: TGTGCCAGCAGCTTCTCCTTAAGGACAGGGAGGGAAGGGACCCAGTACTTC.

For the CDR3, the DNA is TGTGTCCCTCGGGGGACAGCCGCTGGAAACACCATATATTTT. Amino acid sequence: CVPRGTAAGNTIYF. The chain couples TRBV19 to TRBJ1-3; 7 positions match TRBD1. This CDR3 is built from 14 residues. Germline loops: CDR1 LNHDA, CDR2 SQIVND (reference sequence).

Concerning this clone itself: A read error may account for a junction end that differs from germline. Within the sample, other DNA sequences also encode this same CDR3. The genes are TRBV5-7 and TRBJ2-2; 7 bases align to TRBD1. TRBV5-7 is filed as an ORF, its function uncertain. The CDR3 spans 15 residues. CDR3 sequence reads: CASSRDRVRTGELFF. DNA for the CDR3: TGTGCCAGCAGCCGAGACAGGGTGAGGACCGGGGAGCTGTTCTTT.